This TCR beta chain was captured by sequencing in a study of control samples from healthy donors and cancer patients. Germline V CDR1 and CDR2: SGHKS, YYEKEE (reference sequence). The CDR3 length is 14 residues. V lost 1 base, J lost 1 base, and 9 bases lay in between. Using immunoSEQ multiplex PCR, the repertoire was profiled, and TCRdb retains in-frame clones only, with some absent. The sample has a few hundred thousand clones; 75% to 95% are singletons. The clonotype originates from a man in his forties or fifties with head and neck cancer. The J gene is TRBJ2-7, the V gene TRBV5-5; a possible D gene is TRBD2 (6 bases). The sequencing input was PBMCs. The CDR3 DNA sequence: TGTGCCAGCAGCTTGACGGGACTTTCCTACGAGCAGTACTTC. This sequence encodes CASSLTGLSYEQYF.